This T cell receptor (beta chain) was observed in a study of blood T cell repertoires in COVID-19. The junction had 9 bases not matched to a gene; V was cut back by 7 bases and J by 3 bases. Germline CDR1 reads MNHEY; CDR2 reads SMNVEV (reference sequence). The CDR3 is 15 amino acids. Here immunoSEQ multiplex PCR was the method, and the copy in TCRdb shows in-frame clones only, minus some. The top ten clones hold 0.95% to 1.5% of a sample with some 150,000 clones, around 87% of them seen once. This TCR came from a woman in her 30s with acute COVID-19. The material sequenced was PBMCs or T cells enriched from blood (not recorded which). V usage is TRBV27 and J usage is TRBJ1-2, with 9 bases matching TRBD1. The CDR3 DNA reads as TGTGCCAGCATATCGAAGACAGGGGGATACTATGGCTACACCTTC. The encoded protein is CASISKTGGYYGYTF.